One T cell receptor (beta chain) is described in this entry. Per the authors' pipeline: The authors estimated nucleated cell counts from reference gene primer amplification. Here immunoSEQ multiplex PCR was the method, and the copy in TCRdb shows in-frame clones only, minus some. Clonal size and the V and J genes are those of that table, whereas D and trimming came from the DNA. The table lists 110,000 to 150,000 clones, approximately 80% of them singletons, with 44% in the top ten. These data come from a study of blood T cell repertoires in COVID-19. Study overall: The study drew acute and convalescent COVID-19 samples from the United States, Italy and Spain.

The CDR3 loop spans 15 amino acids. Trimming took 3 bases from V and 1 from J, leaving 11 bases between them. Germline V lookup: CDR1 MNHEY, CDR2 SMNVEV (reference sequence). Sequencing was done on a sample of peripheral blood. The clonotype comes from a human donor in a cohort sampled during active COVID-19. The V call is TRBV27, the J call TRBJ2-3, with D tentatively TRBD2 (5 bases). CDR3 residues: CASSFLRAGTDTQYF. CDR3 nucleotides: TGTGCCAGCAGTTTCTTGCGGGCCGGCACAGATACGCAGTATTTT.